The T cell receptor beta chain under discussion was sequenced for a study of early T cells in non-severe SARS-CoV-2 infection (dated by TCRdb to 2020 to 2023). Looking at the study overall: Because TCR sequencing relied on bulk RNA taken from unsorted whole blood, pairing of alpha and beta chains was not possible.

V is clipped by 4 bases and J by 2 bases, and the sequence between their germline boundaries is 17 bases long. From the cysteine through the phenylalanine, the CDR3 covers 16 amino acids. Of all the DNA, just the CDR3 is kept, 48 bases in frame from base 1. Reading the germline V gene gives CDR1 MDHEN and CDR2 SYDVKM. Paper-wide results and their limitations: VDJdb matching was skewed toward anti-spike CD8 responses and likely underestimated virus-specific expansions by missing private and CD4 specificities.

Set within a cohort of healthcare workers in London, UK, this nested case-control study involved weekly PCR testing of nasopharyngeal swabs along with blood sampling. Healthcare workers were recruited during the week of the UK lockdown, between 23 and 31 March 2020, and followed weekly for up to 16 weeks. Libraries came from 5' RACE. Sequencing was carried out with a NextSeq 500. The TCR library protocol attached unique molecular identifiers to individual cDNA molecules to correct for sequencing error and PCR bias. TCR alpha and beta chains were both sequenced, and the abundances of alpha and beta sequences in each sample were closely correlated with each other. The paper's processing steps were these. V gene, J gene and CDR3 annotation of TCR sequences was performed with Decombinator V4. TCRs were defined as expanded if a significant change between any two time points was detected under a Poisson model with p below 0.0001. TCR abundances were normalised to the total number of TCRs sequenced per sample and expressed as counts per million. MAIT TCRs were defined by TRAV1-2 paired with TRAJ12, TRAJ20 or TRAJ33, and iNKT TCRs by TRAV10 paired with TRAJ18. VDJdb, accessed 1 November 2021, was searched for CMV, EBV and SARS-CoV-2 annotated TCRs, with TCRs annotated for multiple antigens excluded. Through fastp at Q25 and MiXCR, TCRdb rebuilt clones from the public reads, retaining in-frame beta chains. CDR3 protein sequences are deduplicated, and each keeps its most common genes and DNA. None of the V and J calls come from the authors' own analysis; TCRdb made them. The sample yields under 75,000 distinct CDR3 sequences; less than 15% were counted once. The ten largest clones represent about 8.6% of the sample.

This clonotype came up many times. Its antigen specificity is not known. Base qualities are missing; no much larger clone stands one base away. Recombination connected TRBV28 to TRBJ1-1, with a tentative D gene TRBD1 over 5 matching bases. Sequences were obtained from whole blood. The clonotype comes from an adult who was a healthcare worker with PCR-confirmed SARS-CoV-2 infection or an uninfected control (not recorded which). The base sequence is TGTGCCAGCAGTTCCCCCCGGGGACTAAGAAACACTGAAGCTTTCTTT. Its product reads: CASSSPRGLRNTEAFF.